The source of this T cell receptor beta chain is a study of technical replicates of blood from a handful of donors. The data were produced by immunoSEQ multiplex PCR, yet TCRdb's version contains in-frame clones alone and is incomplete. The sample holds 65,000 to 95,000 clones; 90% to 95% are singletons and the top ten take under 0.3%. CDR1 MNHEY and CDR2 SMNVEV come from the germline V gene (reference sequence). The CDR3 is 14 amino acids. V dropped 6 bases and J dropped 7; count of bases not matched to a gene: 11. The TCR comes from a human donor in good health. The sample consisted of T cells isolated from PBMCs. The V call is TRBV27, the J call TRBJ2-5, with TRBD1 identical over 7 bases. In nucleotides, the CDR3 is TGTGCCAGCAGCCTCCCGGACAGGCCTAGGACCCAGTACTTC. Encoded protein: CASSLPDRPRTQYF.